Following are 22 T cell receptor beta chains from one sample sequenced in a study of T cell changes during pregnancy in multiple sclerosis. Measured with immunoSEQ multiplex PCR; TCRdb has only the in-frame clones, and not every one. The sample lists tens of thousands of clones; about 91% were seen once. The sequencing here drew on CD8+ T cells from peripheral blood mononuclear cells, taken before pregnancy. The source is a female donor with multiple sclerosis, enrolled in a pregnancy study.

V is TRBV4-1 and J is TRBJ2-1; 7 bases fit TRBD1. Unmatched junction bases numbered 11, after V lost 0 bases and J lost 0 bases. This CDR3 region has 19 residues. Germline V lookup: CDR1 MGHRA, CDR2 YSYEKL. CDR3 residues: CASSQEETGTVYSYNEQFF. The CDR3 coding sequence is TGCGCCAGCAGCCAAGAAGAAACCGGGACAGTATACTCCTACAATGAGCAGTTCTTC.

V and J are TRBV9 and TRBJ1-2, with unresolved D. Trimming took 3 bases from V and 3 from J, leaving 9 bases between them. Germline CDR1 and CDR2: SGDLS and YYNGEE. The CDR3 has 13 amino acids. DNA of the CDR3: TGTGCCAGCAGCGAAACAGATCACTATGGCTACACCTTC. Protein: CASSETDHYGYTF.

This chain connects TRBV11-2 to TRBJ2-4; possible D gene TRBD1, 5 bases. This CDR3 contains 16 residues. Trimming took 3 bases from V and 0 from J, leaving 12 bases between them. Germline CDR1 and CDR2: SGHAT and FQNNGV. Here the CDR3 DNA reads TGTGCCAGCAGCTTGGGGCATAATTTAGCCAAAAACATTCAGTACTTC. Amino acid sequence: CASSLGHNLAKNIQYF.

V gene TRBV4-3 combines with J gene TRBJ1-2; D is undetermined. This CDR3 spans 15 amino acids. Between the trimmed V and J ends, which lost 3 bases and 6 bases, there was a span of 17 bases. Germline CDR1 is LGHNA and CDR2 is YSLEER. The CDR3 DNA follows: TGCGCCAGCAGCCAGACCCTCCTAGATATCGATGGCTACACCTTC. It codes for CASSQTLLDIDGYTF.

This CDR3 reads CASRYDRGQGNQPQHF. In nucleotides, the CDR3 is TGTGCCAGCAGATACGACAGGGGGCAGGGCAATCAGCCCCAGCATTTT. The chain links TRBV28 to TRBJ1-5, with 10 nucleotides matching TRBD1. Germline lookup yields CDR1 MDHEN and CDR2 SYDVKM. V shed 6 bases and J 2 bases; nucleotides not matched to a gene: 7. This CDR3 is 16 amino acids long.

The chain combines TRBV4-3 with TRBJ2-7; perhaps TRBD1 as D (5 bases). Trimming took 2 bases from V and 6 from J, leaving 14 bases between them. CDR3 length equals 14 residues. Germline V gives CDR1 LGHNA, CDR2 YSLEER. The chain's CDR3 is CASSQRQGSLEQYF. CDR3 in DNA: TGCGCCAGCAGCCAACGGCAGGGCTCCCTCGAGCAGTACTTC.

CDR3 in amino acids: CASSWGGSYNEQFF. CDR3 coding DNA: TGTGCCAGCAGTTGGGGGGGATCCTACAATGAGCAGTTCTTC. The chain employs TRBV6-1 and TRBJ2-1, with 7 bases identical to TRBD2. V lost 5 bases, J lost 1 base, and 2 bases stayed unmatched. CDR1 and CDR2 from the germline V gene are MNHNS and SASEGT. The CDR3 totals 14 residues.

This clone showed up just once. The gene calls are TRBV4-3 and TRBJ1-2; 7 bases agree with TRBD1. This CDR3 region has 15 residues. Losses at the gene ends were 0 bases for V and 5 bases for J; bases not matched to a gene: 6. Germline values: CDR1 LGHNA, CDR2 YSLEER. CDR3 sequence reads: CASSQDPAGGYGYTF. In DNA form, the CDR3 reads TGCGCCAGCAGCCAAGATCCCGCAGGGGGTTATGGCTACACCTTC.

V is TRBV18 and J is TRBJ2-7; D remains unclear. Trimming removed 0 bases from V and 2 bases from J, with 8 bases in between. This CDR3 contains 14 residues. The V gene's germline CDR1 is KGHSH and CDR2 LQKENI. CDR3 in amino acids: CASSPPYSTYEQYF. CDR3 in DNA: TGTGCCAGCTCACCACCGTACAGTACCTACGAGCAGTACTTC. Full variable domain (outside the CDR3, taken from reference TRBV18 and TRBJ2-7): NAGVMQNPRHLVRRRGQEARLRCSPMKGHSHVYWYRQLPEEGLKFMVYLQKENIIDESGMPKERFSAEFPKEGPSILRIQQVVRGDSAAYFCASSPPYSTYEQYFGPGTRLTVT.

This clone is categorized as medium-sized. The chain combines TRBV21-1 with TRBJ2-7; the table names TRBD1, a call not compared with the DNA. TRBV21-1 corresponds to a pseudogene. The CDR3 extends over 14 amino acids. The DNA of the CDR3 is TGTGCCAGCAGCCTCCGACACAAATGGGACGAGCAGTACTTC. Encoded protein: CASSLRHKWDEQYF.

V is TRBV27 and J is TRBJ2-2, with D perhaps TRBD2 (6 bases). V lost 1 base, J lost 1 base, and 7 bases lay in between. The length of the CDR3 is 15 residues. Germline V gene sequence: CDR1 MNHEY, CDR2 SMNVEV (reference sequence). The DNA of the CDR3 is TGTGCCAGCAGTTTATTGGGGGGGAACACCGGGGAGCTGTTTTTT. Translated, it gives CASSLLGGNTGELFF.

The CDR3 sequence: CASSLTSGRAKDEQFF. As DNA, the CDR3 is TGTGCCAGCAGTTTGACTAGCGGGAGGGCCAAAGATGAGCAGTTCTTC. This sequence joins TRBV28 and TRBJ2-1; 14 bases line up with TRBD2. V gave up 3 bases and J gave up 8 bases; unmatched junction bases: 6. CDR1 is MDHEN and CDR2 is SYDVKM in the germline V gene. This CDR3 is 16 amino acids long.

The chain uses TRBV9 and TRBJ2-2, with TRBD1 matching over 7 bases. Germline V gene lookup returns CDR1 SGDLS and CDR2 YYNGEE. After removal of 3 bases from V and 6 bases from J, the junction contained 8 bases not matched to a gene. CDR3 length: 15 amino acids. CDR3 region: CASSATGASAGELFF. The CDR3, as DNA: TGTGCCAGCAGCGCCACAGGGGCGAGCGCCGGGGAGCTGTTTTTT.

The rearrangement uses TRBV11-2 and TRBJ2-1; 7 positions match TRBD2. The CDR3 length is 15 residues. The J segment lost 9 bases and the V segment lost 2 bases, leaving 10 bases of the junction unmatched. Germline CDR1 reads SGHAT; CDR2 reads FQNNGV. In DNA, the CDR3 is TGTGCCAGCAGCTTAAGGCGGGAGCCAACCAGTGAGCAGTTCTTC. It translates to CASSLRREPTSEQFF.

The chain recombines TRBV5-6 with TRBJ1-1; possible D gene TRBD1, 5 bases. Germline-derived CDR1 and CDR2 are SGHDT and YYEEEE. Trimming removed 6 bases at V and 3 bases at J, with 24 bases between. The CDR3 is made up of 17 amino acids. CDR3 coding DNA: TGTGCCAGCAACCCCGCCGGGGGACTTCCCCGGGACACTGAAGCTTTCTTT. This gives the protein CASNPAGGLPRDTEAFF.

The genes are TRBV10-3 and TRBJ2-3; 9 positions agree with TRBD1. V trimming: 0 bases; J trimming: 0 bases; junction bases outside the gene matches: 16. The V gene's germline CDR1 is ENHRY and CDR2 SYGVKD. The CDR3 has 21 amino acids. The CDR3 sequence: CAISESTGGQGWESSTDTQYF. CDR3 DNA: TGTGCCATCAGTGAGTCAACCGGGGGACAGGGATGGGAATCTAGCACAGATACGCAGTATTTT.

The rearrangement uses TRBV4-2 and TRBJ2-7; possible D gene TRBD1, 5 bases. Germline CDR1 is LGHNA and CDR2 is YNFKEQ. V shed 0 bases and J shed 1 base, with 13 bases lying between them. The CDR3 spans 16 residues. CDR3 residues: CASSQDFQGASYEQYF. CDR3 coding DNA: TGTGCCAGCAGCCAAGATTTTCAAGGGGCGTCCTACGAGCAGTACTTC.

This rearrangement joins TRBV7-6 to TRBJ2-7; 9 nucleotides match TRBD1. Losses at the gene ends were 5 bases for V and 3 bases for J; bases not matched to a gene: 11. CDR1 is SGHVS, CDR2 FNYEAQ, per germline. The CDR3 totals 16 residues. The CDR3 DNA reads as TGTGCCAGCAGCGCGGGACAGGGTAGTGGTAGCTACGAGCAGTACTTC. Its protein is CASSAGQGSGSYEQYF. Filled out from reference TRBV7-6 and TRBJ2-7, the complete variable domain reads GAGVSQSPRYKVTKRGQDVALRCDPISGHVSLYWYRQALGQGPEFLTYFNYEAQQDKSGLPNDRFSAERPEGSISTLTIQRTEQRDSAMYRCASSAGQGSGSYEQYFGPGTRLTVT.

This sequence joins TRBV9 and TRBJ1-3; D possibly corresponds to TRBD1 (6 bases). The germline V and J ends were trimmed by 4 bases and 4 bases, with 24 bases remaining between them. The CDR3 has 18 residues. Germline V gene sequence: CDR1 SGDLS, CDR2 YYNGEE. The DNA of the CDR3 is TGTGCCAGCAGCCCCTTAGGGGGACCTATTTGGAGCGGAAACACCATATATTTT. It translates to CASSPLGGPIWSGNTIYF.

V is TRBV6-4 and J is TRBJ2-3; 8 bases match TRBD2. Germline V CDR1 and CDR2: MRHNA, SNTAGT. The CDR3 extends over 16 amino acids. The V segment lost 3 bases and the J segment 1 base; nucleotides outside the gene matches: 6. CDR3 DNA: TGTGCCAGCAGTGATTCCGGGGGGGGCGGCACAGATACGCAGTATTTT. Protein: CASSDSGGGGTDTQYF.

The V and J genes are TRBV4-3 and TRBJ2-3; weak D call: TRBD2 (6 bases). Per germline, CDR1 LGHNA and CDR2 YSLEER. The CDR3 is 15 residues long. Deletions cut 4 bases from V and 1 base from J, with 12 bases between. CDR3 sequence: CASSPQQRGTDTQYF. The CDR3 DNA reads TGCGCCAGCAGCCCCCAGCAGCGGGGCACAGATACGCAGTATTTT.

In nucleotides, the CDR3 is TGCAGCGTTGAAATCGGACTTTACAATGAGCAGTTCTTC. It specifies CSVEIGLYNEQFF. This rearrangement joins TRBV29-1 to TRBJ2-1; D might be TRBD2 (5 bases). The V end was cut by 2 bases, the J end by 4 bases, with 9 bases between. The length of the CDR3 is 13 residues. CDR1 is SQVTM, CDR2 ANQGSEA, per germline.